This record covers a single T cell receptor beta chain. The antigen remains unidentified. These data are taken from a study of OX40 agonist ivuxolimab in advanced cancers. Overall study context: The patients' treatment was ivuxolimab, an agonistic anti-OX40 (CD134) antibody.

Produced via immunoSEQ multiplex PCR; TCRdb's table is partial and in-frame only. The table records roughly 26,000 clones, roughly 85% of them present only once. Per germline, CDR1 MNHNS and CDR2 SASEGT. The CDR3 spans 14 residues. Trimming cost V 3 bases and J 0 bases, with 7 bases left between them. Broader study findings: CD8+ T cells averaged more expanded clones than CD4+. Some nonresponders likewise displayed low normalized T-cell clonal expansion.

This TCR was sampled from an adult with an advanced solid tumor such as melanoma, head and neck, liver or kidney cancer. This chain uses TRBV6-1 with TRBJ2-3; unclear D gene. The sample in question was CD4+ or CD8+ T cells sorted from blood, obtained in a trial of the OX40 agonist ivuxolimab. The CDR3: CASSDWYSTDTQYF. The CDR3 nucleotides are TGTGCCAGCAGTGATTGGTATAGCACAGATACGCAGTATTTT.